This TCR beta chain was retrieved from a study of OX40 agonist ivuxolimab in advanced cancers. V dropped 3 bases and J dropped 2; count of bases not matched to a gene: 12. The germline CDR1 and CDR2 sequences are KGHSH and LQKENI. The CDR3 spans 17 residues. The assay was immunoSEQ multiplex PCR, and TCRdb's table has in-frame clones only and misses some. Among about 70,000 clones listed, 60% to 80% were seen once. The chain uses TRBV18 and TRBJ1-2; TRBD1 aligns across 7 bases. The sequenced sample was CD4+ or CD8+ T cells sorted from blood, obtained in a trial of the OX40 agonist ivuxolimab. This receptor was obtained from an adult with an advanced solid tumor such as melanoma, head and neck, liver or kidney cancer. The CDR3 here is CASSPPSRAQGNYGYTF. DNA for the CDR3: TGTGCCAGCTCACCGCCCTCCCGAGCACAGGGGAACTATGGCTACACCTTC.